This is a list of T cell receptor beta chains from one sample in a study of shared clonotypes between healthy human individuals. This table comes from immunoSEQ multiplex PCR, and its TCRdb copy is limited to in-frame clones, with some not included. The data contain about 2.1 million clones, 90% to 95% of them singletons. Sequenced material: naive CD8+ T cells from PBMCs. The receptors were sampled from a man in his late teens or twenties in good health. Some clones in this sample may be carry-over from other donors' samples. CDR3s include the opening cysteine and the closing phenylalanine or tryptophan. Fields, in order: CDR3 length, J gene, V gene, D gene, clone size, CDR3 DNA, CDR3 protein. The D gene is left open where the match is weak. Clone size is stated in some rows and not others, as once, few, many or a class when expanded.

cdr3_length: 18
j_call: TRBJ2-4
v_call: TRBV2
d_call: TRBD1
clone_size: .
cdr3_nt: TGTGCCAGTAAACCGGGACAGGTTTTAACGGACCTCATAAACATTCAGTACTTC
cdr3_aa: CASKPGQVLTDLINIQYF

cdr3_length: 15
j_call: TRBJ1-1
v_call: TRBV4-3
d_call: .
clone_size: .
cdr3_nt: TGCGCCAGCAGCCCAAAGGGACACCTGAACACTGAAGCTTTCTTT
cdr3_aa: CASSPKGHLNTEAFF

cdr3_length: 15
j_call: TRBJ2-1
v_call: TRBV6-1
d_call: TRBD1
clone_size: .
cdr3_nt: TGTGCCAGCAGTCCGGGACAGGGTCCCTACAATGAGCAGTTCTTC
cdr3_aa: CASSPGQGPYNEQFF

cdr3_length: 19
j_call: TRBJ2-1
v_call: TRBV27
d_call: TRBD2
clone_size: .
cdr3_nt: TGTGCCAGCAGTGCCTTACAACTGGCGGGAGGTTTCCAGGACAATGAGCAGTTCTTC
cdr3_aa: CASSALQLAGGFQDNEQFF

cdr3_length: 14
j_call: TRBJ1-5
v_call: TRBV4-1
d_call: .
clone_size: .
cdr3_nt: TGCGCCAGCAGCCAAGGACAGAGCAATCAGCCCCAGCATTTT
cdr3_aa: CASSQGQSNQPQHF

cdr3_length: 15
j_call: TRBJ2-5
v_call: TRBV7-2
d_call: TRBD1
clone_size: .
cdr3_nt: TGTGCCAGCAGCCCCCCAGACAGGGTTCGGGAGACCCAGTACTTC
cdr3_aa: CASSPPDRVRETQYF

cdr3_length: 14
j_call: TRBJ2-3
v_call: TRBV13
d_call: .
clone_size: .
cdr3_nt: TGTGCCAGCAGCTTAAGGAGCGTGGCAGATACGCAGTATTTT
cdr3_aa: CASSLRSVADTQYF

cdr3_length: 13
j_call: TRBJ1-1
v_call: TRBV4-1
d_call: .
clone_size: .
cdr3_nt: TGCGCCAGCAGGCACCGAGCAGGGGCAGAAGCTTTCTTT
cdr3_aa: CASRHRAGAEAFF

cdr3_length: 12
j_call: TRBJ2-7
v_call: TRBV7-9
d_call: .
clone_size: .
cdr3_nt: TGTGCCAGCAGCGCCGGTCCGGTCGAGCAGTACTTC
cdr3_aa: CASSAGPVEQYF

cdr3_length: 16
j_call: TRBJ2-1
v_call: TRBV7-2
d_call: .
clone_size: .
cdr3_nt: TGTGCCAGCAGCCTGTACCGGTCACAGCCCCCCCTAGAGCAGTTCTTC
cdr3_aa: CASSLYRSQPPLEQFF

cdr3_length: 14
j_call: TRBJ2-1
v_call: TRBV7-6
d_call: TRBD2
clone_size: .
cdr3_nt: TGTGCCAGCAGTGAGCGGGACTCCTACAATGAGCAGTTCTTC
cdr3_aa: CASSERDSYNEQFF

cdr3_length: 10
j_call: TRBJ2-1
v_call: TRBV25-1
d_call: .
clone_size: .
cdr3_nt: TGTGCCAGCAGTGAACATGAGCAGTTCTTC
cdr3_aa: CASSEHEQFF

cdr3_length: 14
j_call: TRBJ1-2
v_call: TRBV6-1
d_call: .
clone_size: .
cdr3_nt: TGTGCCAGCAGGGTGGGAGGGGCCTACTATGGCTACACCTTC
cdr3_aa: CASRVGGAYYGYTF

cdr3_length: 16
j_call: TRBJ2-5
v_call: TRBV27
d_call: .
clone_size: .
cdr3_nt: TGTGCCAGCAGTTTATGGTCTGGTCCCGGGCCGAGAGCCCAGTACTTC
cdr3_aa: CASSLWSGPGPRAQYF

cdr3_length: 15
j_call: TRBJ1-5
v_call: TRBV30
d_call: TRBD1
clone_size: few
cdr3_nt: TGTGCCTGGAGTGTAGGGACAGCTAGCAATCAGCCCCAGCATTTT
cdr3_aa: CAWSVGTASNQPQHF

cdr3_length: 12
j_call: TRBJ1-2
v_call: TRBV6-4
d_call: .
clone_size: .
cdr3_nt: TGTGCCAGCAGTGAGAGGGTGGAGGGCTACACCTTC
cdr3_aa: CASSERVEGYTF

cdr3_length: 13
j_call: TRBJ2-3
v_call: TRBV5-4
d_call: .
clone_size: .
cdr3_nt: TGTGCCACCACCGGGGGCGGGGCAGATACGCAGTATTTT
cdr3_aa: CATTGGGADTQYF

cdr3_length: 15
j_call: TRBJ2-5
v_call: TRBV5-6
d_call: .
clone_size: .
cdr3_nt: TGTGCCAGCAGCTCCACCCTCGACAGGTCGGAGACCCAGTACTTC
cdr3_aa: CASSSTLDRSETQYF

cdr3_length: 14
j_call: TRBJ2-7
v_call: TRBV10-3
d_call: TRBD2
clone_size: once
cdr3_nt: TGTGCCATCAGTGAGTTTGGCGGGAGGAACGAGCAGTACTTC
cdr3_aa: CAISEFGGRNEQYF

cdr3_length: 14
j_call: TRBJ2-5
v_call: TRBV6-5
d_call: .
clone_size: .
cdr3_nt: TGTGCCAGCAGTTCAACAGTGTACCAAGAGACCCAGTACTTC
cdr3_aa: CASSSTVYQETQYF

cdr3_length: 16
j_call: TRBJ2-7
v_call: TRBV9
d_call: TRBD1
clone_size: .
cdr3_nt: TGTGCCAGCAGCGGCGGACAGGAATTTCGGCCCTACGAGCAGTACTTC
cdr3_aa: CASSGGQEFRPYEQYF

cdr3_length: 12
j_call: TRBJ2-1
v_call: TRBV27
d_call: .
clone_size: .
cdr3_nt: TGTGCCAGCAGGGGCGGGTGGGATGAGCAGTTCTTC
cdr3_aa: CASRGGWDEQFF

cdr3_length: 17
j_call: TRBJ2-2
v_call: TRBV30
d_call: TRBD2
clone_size: .
cdr3_nt: TGTGCCTGGAGTGTCGGGCTAGCGGGAGTCAGCACCGGGGAGCTGTTTTTT
cdr3_aa: CAWSVGLAGVSTGELFF

cdr3_length: 18
j_call: TRBJ1-2
v_call: TRBV5-1
d_call: .
clone_size: .
cdr3_nt: TGCGCCAGCAGCTTGGACAGGGACACCCTCGGGTCTAACTATGGCTACACCTTC
cdr3_aa: CASSLDRDTLGSNYGYTF

cdr3_length: 15
j_call: TRBJ2-3
v_call: TRBV7-9
d_call: .
clone_size: .
cdr3_nt: TGTGCCAGCAGTCAGGGACTTATGGAGTACGCTACGCAGTATTTT
cdr3_aa: CASSQGLMEYATQYF

cdr3_length: 16
j_call: TRBJ2-1
v_call: TRBV7-8
d_call: TRBD2
clone_size: .
cdr3_nt: TGTGCCAGCAGCTTAGGTGCTAGCGGGATTAACAATGAGCAGTTCTTC
cdr3_aa: CASSLGASGINNEQFF

cdr3_length: 15
j_call: TRBJ2-7
v_call: TRBV11-2
d_call: TRBD1
clone_size: .
cdr3_nt: TGTGCCAGCAGCTTAGGGGGGACAGGTTACTACGAGCAGTACTTC
cdr3_aa: CASSLGGTGYYEQYF

cdr3_length: 15
j_call: TRBJ2-6
v_call: TRBV27
d_call: TRBD1
clone_size: .
cdr3_nt: TGTGCCAGCAGCTCTACAGGGGTCGGGGCCAACGTCCTGACTTTC
cdr3_aa: CASSSTGVGANVLTF

cdr3_length: 14
j_call: TRBJ2-1
v_call: TRBV9
d_call: .
clone_size: .
cdr3_nt: TGTGCCAGCAGTGGGAGAACAAGAGCCAATGAGCAGTTCTTC
cdr3_aa: CASSGRTRANEQFF

cdr3_length: 15
j_call: TRBJ2-3
v_call: TRBV27
d_call: .
clone_size: .
cdr3_nt: TGTGCCAGCAGTTCAAGGGCGGGCGCGGGAAATACGCAGTATTTT
cdr3_aa: CASSSRAGAGNTQYF

cdr3_length: 14
j_call: TRBJ2-2
v_call: TRBV6-5
d_call: .
clone_size: .
cdr3_nt: TGTGCCAGCATCGCTAGGATGGGCACCGGGGAGCTGTTTTTT
cdr3_aa: CASIARMGTGELFF

cdr3_length: 12
j_call: TRBJ2-7
v_call: TRBV7-9
d_call: .
clone_size: .
cdr3_nt: TGTGCCAGCAGCTACGGCAGCTACGAGCAGTACTTC
cdr3_aa: CASSYGSYEQYF

cdr3_length: 13
j_call: TRBJ1-1
v_call: TRBV25-1
d_call: .
clone_size: few
cdr3_nt: TGTGCCAGCAGAGGGATAGGTGTCACTGAAGCTTTCTTT
cdr3_aa: CASRGIGVTEAFF

cdr3_length: 14
j_call: TRBJ2-7
v_call: TRBV27
d_call: TRBD2
clone_size: once
cdr3_nt: TGTGCCAGCAGTTGGACTAGCGGGAGGTCCGAGCAGTACTTC
cdr3_aa: CASSWTSGRSEQYF

cdr3_length: 17
j_call: TRBJ2-1
v_call: TRBV27
d_call: TRBD2
clone_size: .
cdr3_nt: TGTGCCAGCTCGCCAGGGACTAGCGGTTCCTCCTACAATGAGCAGTTCTTC
cdr3_aa: CASSPGTSGSSYNEQFF

cdr3_length: 14
j_call: TRBJ2-1
v_call: TRBV27
d_call: .
clone_size: .
cdr3_nt: TGTGCCAGCAGTTTAAGTGGGAGTCTCAATGAGCAGTTCTTC
cdr3_aa: CASSLSGSLNEQFF

cdr3_length: 12
j_call: TRBJ2-3
v_call: TRBV6-6
d_call: TRBD1
clone_size: once
cdr3_nt: TGTGCCAGCGGACAGGGGGAAGGTACGCAGTATTTT
cdr3_aa: CASGQGEGTQYF

cdr3_length: 12
j_call: TRBJ1-2
v_call: TRBV29-1
d_call: .
clone_size: .
cdr3_nt: TGCAGCGTTGAGGGGGGGTTCTATGGCTACACCTTC
cdr3_aa: CSVEGGFYGYTF

cdr3_length: 13
j_call: TRBJ2-7
v_call: TRBV4-1
d_call: .
clone_size: .
cdr3_nt: TGCGCCAGCAGCCAGGGCAGGTTCTACGAGCAGTACTTC
cdr3_aa: CASSQGRFYEQYF

cdr3_length: 20
j_call: TRBJ2-1
v_call: TRBV10-2
d_call: TRBD2
clone_size: .
cdr3_nt: TGCGCCAGCAGCTACGGACTAGCGAGTCTCGTAACCCAGTCCTACAATGAGCAGTTCTTC
cdr3_aa: CASSYGLASLVTQSYNEQFF

cdr3_length: 13
j_call: TRBJ1-1
v_call: TRBV5-1
d_call: .
clone_size: .
cdr3_nt: TGCGCCAGCAGATTGACAGTGAACACTGAAGCTTTCTTT
cdr3_aa: CASRLTVNTEAFF

cdr3_length: 15
j_call: TRBJ1-3
v_call: TRBV28
d_call: .
clone_size: .
cdr3_nt: TGTGCCAGCACCCCCAGCCCGACCTCTGGAAACACCATATATTTT
cdr3_aa: CASTPSPTSGNTIYF

cdr3_length: 15
j_call: TRBJ2-7
v_call: TRBV6-5
d_call: TRBD1
clone_size: .
cdr3_nt: TGTGCCAGCACCCAAACGGGGCAGGGGGCCTACGAGCAGTACTTC
cdr3_aa: CASTQTGQGAYEQYF

cdr3_length: 14
j_call: TRBJ2-7
v_call: TRBV7-9
d_call: .
clone_size: .
cdr3_nt: TGTGCCAGCAGCTTAACCGGGGCCTTCTACGAGCAGTACTTC
cdr3_aa: CASSLTGAFYEQYF

cdr3_length: 15
j_call: TRBJ2-7
v_call: TRBV4-2
d_call: .
clone_size: .
cdr3_nt: TGTGCCAGCAGCCAAGTTGCTGGGGGCGGGTACGAGCAGTACTTC
cdr3_aa: CASSQVAGGGYEQYF

cdr3_length: 16
j_call: TRBJ2-2
v_call: TRBV6-5
d_call: TRBD2
clone_size: .
cdr3_nt: TGTGCCAGCAGTTTCTCTAGCGGGATGACCACCGGGGAGCTGTTTTTT
cdr3_aa: CASSFSSGMTTGELFF

cdr3_length: 15
j_call: TRBJ1-5
v_call: TRBV19
d_call: TRBD1
clone_size: .
cdr3_nt: TGTGCCAGTAACATCGGGACAGGTGTGCATCAGCCCCAGCATTTT
cdr3_aa: CASNIGTGVHQPQHF

cdr3_length: 16
j_call: TRBJ1-4
v_call: TRBV15
d_call: TRBD1
clone_size: once
cdr3_nt: TGTGCCACCAGTAAACCCCGACAGGGGGCAGGTGAAAAACTGTTTTTT
cdr3_aa: CATSKPRQGAGEKLFF

cdr3_length: 17
j_call: TRBJ2-5
v_call: TRBV28
d_call: TRBD1
clone_size: .
cdr3_nt: TGTGCCAGCAGTTTATCCTCCCGACAGGGAATCGGGGAGACCCAGTACTTC
cdr3_aa: CASSLSSRQGIGETQYF

cdr3_length: 15
j_call: TRBJ2-1
v_call: TRBV14
d_call: .
clone_size: .
cdr3_nt: TGTGCCAGCAGCCAAGAATGGGCCTCCTACAATGAGCAGTTCTTC
cdr3_aa: CASSQEWASYNEQFF

cdr3_length: 14
j_call: TRBJ1-5
v_call: TRBV9
d_call: .
clone_size: few
cdr3_nt: TGTGCCAGCAGTACAGGCTATGGCAATCAGCCCCAGCATTTT
cdr3_aa: CASSTGYGNQPQHF

cdr3_length: 14
j_call: TRBJ2-5
v_call: TRBV6-4
d_call: .
clone_size: .
cdr3_nt: TGTGCCAGCTTAGTGAAGAGGGATCGGGAGACCCAGTACTTC
cdr3_aa: CASLVKRDRETQYF

cdr3_length: 16
j_call: TRBJ2-7
v_call: TRBV4-3
d_call: TRBD1
clone_size: .
cdr3_nt: TGCGCCAGCAGCCCAGAGGGACAGGATTTCTCCTACGAGCAGTACTTC
cdr3_aa: CASSPEGQDFSYEQYF

cdr3_length: 13
j_call: TRBJ2-5
v_call: TRBV5-1
d_call: .
clone_size: .
cdr3_nt: TGCGCCAGCAGCTTGTACCGCAGAGAGACCCAGTACTTC
cdr3_aa: CASSLYRRETQYF

cdr3_length: 14
j_call: TRBJ2-3
v_call: TRBV5-1
d_call: TRBD1
clone_size: .
cdr3_nt: TGCGCCAGCAAAGACAGGGGCCCCGCAGATACGCAGTATTTT
cdr3_aa: CASKDRGPADTQYF